This is a list of T cell receptor beta chains from one sample in a study of long-term antiretroviral therapy in people with HIV. This table comes from immunoSEQ multiplex PCR, and its TCRdb copy is limited to in-frame clones, with some not included. The sample has fewer than 30,000 clones, approximately 83% seen once. This specimen was unsorted PBMCs, taken roughly 2.7 years after starting antiretroviral therapy. These receptors all stem from a man aged 30 to 45 with HIV. Each CDR3 is given with its conserved first and last residue. D genes are given only for firm matches. Rows give clone size only sometimes, using once, few, many, or a class for an expanded clone.

v_gene	abundance	d_gene	j_gene	CDR3aa	CDR3nt
TRBV29-1	.	TRBD1	TRBJ2-7	CSVETGQGHYEQYF	TGCAGCGTTGAAACCGGACAGGGCCACTACGAGCAGTACTTC
TRBV11-2	.	.	TRBJ2-2	CASSSLLTGELFF	TGTGCCAGCAGCTCCCTCCTCACCGGGGAGCTGTTTTTT
TRBV9	once	.	TRBJ1-6	CASSPPDRLNSPLHF	TGTGCCAGCAGCCCTCCCGACAGGCTGAATTCACCCCTCCACTTT
TRBV28	.	.	TRBJ2-7	CASYGLGQYF	TGTGCCAGCTATGGACTCGGGCAGTACTTC
TRBV6-5	.	.	TRBJ1-4	CASKDNIYEKLFF	TGTGCCAGCAAGGATAACATCTATGAAAAACTGTTTTTT
TRBV6-1	.	.	TRBJ1-5	CASGHLQYQPQHF	TGTGCCAGCGGACACCTACAATATCAGCCCCAGCATTTT
TRBV7-8	few	TRBD2	TRBJ2-7	CASSLGPGGTEQYF	TGTGCCAGCAGCTTAGGTCCGGGAGGGACCGAGCAGTACTTC
TRBV25-1	.	.	TRBJ2-5	CASSDQVIAGPQYF	TGTGCCAGCAGTGATCAGGTGATCGCTGGTCCCCAGTACTTC
TRBV7-9	.	TRBD1	TRBJ1-1	CASSPLTGVPEAFF	TGTGCCAGCAGCCCCTTGACAGGGGTCCCTGAAGCTTTCTTT
TRBV20-1	once	.	TRBJ2-2	CSARGVRELFF	TGCAGTGCTAGAGGCGTGCGGGAGCTGTTTTTT
TRBV7-9	few	.	TRBJ1-5	CASSPSGDQPQHF	TGTGCCAGCAGCCCGAGCGGCGATCAGCCCCAGCATTTT
TRBV11-2	.	.	TRBJ2-7	CASSLESSAFGSQYEQYF	TGTGCCAGCAGCTTAGAGAGTAGCGCGTTTGGGTCCCAATACGAGCAGTACTTC
TRBV10-1	.	TRBD2	TRBJ2-1	CASSERGLAGMNSYNEQFF	TGCGCCAGCAGTGAGAGAGGACTAGCGGGGATGAATAGTTACAATGAGCAGTTCTTC
TRBV5-8	.	.	TRBJ1-1	CASSLHLGVVNTEAFF	TGTGCCAGCAGCTTGCATCTCGGGGTAGTGAACACTGAAGCTTTCTTT
TRBV9	.	.	TRBJ1-1	CASSALLNTEAFF	TGTGCCAGCAGCGCGTTATTGAACACTGAAGCTTTCTTT
TRBV30	.	TRBD1	TRBJ1-4	CAGSRDRVILFF	TGTGCCGGCTCCCGGGACAGGGTGATCCTGTTTTTT
TRBV30	.	TRBD2	TRBJ2-1	CAWAPQRGPLYEQFF	TGTGCCTGGGCACCTCAGCGGGGGCCGTTGTATGAGCAGTTCTTC